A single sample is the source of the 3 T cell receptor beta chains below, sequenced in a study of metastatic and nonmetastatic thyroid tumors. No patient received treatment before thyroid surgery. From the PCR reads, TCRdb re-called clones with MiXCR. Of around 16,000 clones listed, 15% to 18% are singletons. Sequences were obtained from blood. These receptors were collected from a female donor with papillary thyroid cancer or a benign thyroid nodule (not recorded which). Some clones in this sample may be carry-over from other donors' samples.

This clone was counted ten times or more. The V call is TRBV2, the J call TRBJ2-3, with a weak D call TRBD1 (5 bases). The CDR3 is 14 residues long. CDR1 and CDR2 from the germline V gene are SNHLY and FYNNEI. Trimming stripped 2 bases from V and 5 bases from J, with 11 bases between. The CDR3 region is CASSERAGQDTQYF. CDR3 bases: TGTGCCAGCAGTGAAAGGGCCGGACAAGATACGCAGTATTTT.

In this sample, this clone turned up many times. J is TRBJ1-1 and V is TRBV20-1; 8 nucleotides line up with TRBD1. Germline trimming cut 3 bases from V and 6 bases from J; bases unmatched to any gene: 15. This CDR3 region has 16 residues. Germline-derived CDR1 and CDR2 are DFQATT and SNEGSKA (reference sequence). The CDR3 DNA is TGCAGTGCTAGGGGGACAGGTGGAGGGTTTAGCGCTGAAGCTTTCTTT. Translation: CSARGTGGGFSAEAFF.

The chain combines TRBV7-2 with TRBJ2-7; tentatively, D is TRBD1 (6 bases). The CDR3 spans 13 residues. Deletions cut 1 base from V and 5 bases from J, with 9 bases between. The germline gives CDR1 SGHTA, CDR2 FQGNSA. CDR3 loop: CASSLDRVNEQYF. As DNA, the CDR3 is TGTGCCAGCAGCTTAGACAGGGTCAACGAGCAGTACTTC.